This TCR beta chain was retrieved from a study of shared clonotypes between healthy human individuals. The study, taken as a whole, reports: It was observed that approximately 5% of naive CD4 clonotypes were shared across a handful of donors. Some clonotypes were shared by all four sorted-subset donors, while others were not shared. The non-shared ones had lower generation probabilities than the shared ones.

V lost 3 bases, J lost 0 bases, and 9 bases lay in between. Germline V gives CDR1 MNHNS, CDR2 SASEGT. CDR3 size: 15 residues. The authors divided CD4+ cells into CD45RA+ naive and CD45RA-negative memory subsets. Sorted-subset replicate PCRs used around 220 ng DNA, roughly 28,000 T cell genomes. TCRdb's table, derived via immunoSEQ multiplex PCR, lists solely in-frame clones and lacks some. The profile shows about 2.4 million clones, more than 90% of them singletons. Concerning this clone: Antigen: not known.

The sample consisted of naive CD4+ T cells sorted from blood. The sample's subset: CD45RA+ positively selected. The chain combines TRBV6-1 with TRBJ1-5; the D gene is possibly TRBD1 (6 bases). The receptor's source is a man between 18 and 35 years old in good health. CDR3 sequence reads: CASSDTGYSNQPQHF. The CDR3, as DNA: TGTGCCAGCAGTGATACAGGGTATAGCAATCAGCCCCAGCATTTT.